This TCR beta chain was identified in a study of blood T cell repertoires in COVID-19. The protocol was immunoSEQ multiplex PCR, while the TCRdb copy is restricted to in-frame clones and leaves out a portion. The table has over 200,000 clones, approximately 82% seen once. Germline V CDR1 and CDR2: SGHRS, YFSETQ. The V and J ends lost 4 bases and 4 bases respectively, with 14 bases between them. The CDR3 is 14 residues long. The source of this sequence is a woman in her seventies with active or convalescent COVID-19. The sample comprised peripheral blood. The chain uses TRBV5-1 and TRBJ1-1; D may be TRBD1 (6 bases). The CDR3 DNA is TGCGCCAGCAGCGCGGACAGATTCACCACTGAAGCTTTCTTT. Translated: CASSADRFTTEAFF.